Listed here are 22 T cell receptor beta chains from one sample, sequenced in a study of breast tumors, draining lymph nodes, adjacent tissues. MiXCR, run by TCRdb on the multiplex PCR reads, gives a single entry per CDR3 protein. The sample lists some 85,000 distinct CDR3 sequences, approximately 29% occurring once. Axillary draining lymph nodes of breast cancer patients supplied the node samples. The sample was axillary lymph node tissue. The source is a female donor with breast cancer. Some clones in this sample may be carry-over from other donors' samples.

Note on this clonotype: A much larger clone differs from this one at a single base, so this may be a read error. The rearrangement links TRBV6-5 to TRBJ2-7, with 7 positions matching TRBD2. With 5 bases clipped from V and 2 bases from J, the junction kept 6 bases outside the gene matches. CDR1 and CDR2 from the germline V gene are MNHEY and SVGAGI. The CDR3 spans 14 residues. The CDR3 DNA is TGTGCCAGCAGTCATGGGGGAGGGCCCTACGAGCAGTACTTC. This codes for CASSHGGGPYEQYF.

The chain combines TRBV29-1 with TRBJ2-1; possible D gene TRBD2, 5 bases. This CDR3 is built from 11 residues. Trimming took off 8 bases at V and 7 bases at J, with 12 bases between the two ends. CDR1 and CDR2 (germline): SQVTM, ANQGSEA. This chain's CDR3 is CSIASGNEQFF. The DNA of the CDR3 is TGCAGCATCGCTTCGGGGAATGAGCAGTTCTTC.

As regards this clonotype: An end of the junction differs from the germline gene, which may be a read error. The V gene is TRBV9, the J gene TRBJ2-5; the match to TRBD1 covers 10 bases. This CDR3 has 17 residues. The germline V gene has CDR1 SGDLS and CDR2 YYNGEE. CDR3 residues: CASSIMGQGRLQATQYF. The CDR3 DNA sequence: TGTGCCAGCAGCATCATGGGACAGGGGAGACTCCAAGCGACCCAGTACTTC.

This clonotype was seen many times. The rearrangement uses TRBV20-1 and TRBJ1-5, with D perhaps TRBD1 (5 bases). Germline V gives CDR1 DFQATT, CDR2 SNEGSKA (reference sequence). The V gene lost 6 bases and the J gene lost 0 bases, with 15 bases spanning the gap. The CDR3 spans 15 residues. As DNA, the CDR3 is TGCAGTGCCGAAAAGACCGGGGGTAGCAATCAGCCCCAGCATTTT. It translates to CSAEKTGGSNQPQHF.

This clonotype was seen repeatedly, ten times or more. The chain employs TRBV20-1 and TRBJ1-1, with 10 bases aligning to TRBD1. V dropped 6 bases and J dropped 1; count of bases not matched to a gene: 8. Germline V gene lookup returns CDR1 DFQATT and CDR2 SNEGSKA (reference sequence). This CDR3 region has 15 residues. The CDR3 DNA sequence: TGCAGTGCCACCCGACAGGGGGCCCGGAACACTGAAGCTTTCTTT. It yields the protein CSATRQGARNTEAFF.

This clonotype showed up just once. J is TRBJ1-2 and V is TRBV10-3; a possible D gene is TRBD1 (6 bases). Trimming cost V 10 bases and J 1 base, with 19 bases left between them. Germline values: CDR1 ENHRY, CDR2 SYGVKD. The CDR3 runs to 15 residues. This CDR3 reads CATALRTANNYGYTF. The CDR3 DNA follows: TGTGCCACGGCTCTAAGGACAGCTAATAACTATGGCTACACCTTC.

On this clonotype itself: In this CDR3 the conserved last residue, phenylalanine or tryptophan, is missing, so a read error is likely. J is TRBJ2-7 and V is TRBV25-1; 7 bases match TRBD2. CDR1 is MGHDK, CDR2 SYGVNS, per germline. The CDR3 length is 16 residues. Trimming cost V 0 bases and J 4 bases; bases outside gene matches: 9. Written as DNA, the CDR3 is TGTGCCAGCAGTGAATATAAGGCTAGCGGTCGTTACGAGCAGTACTGT. Translating gives CASSEYKASGRYEQYC.

This clonotype was recorded at least ten times. V gene TRBV24-1 combines with J gene TRBJ1-5; the D gene is possibly TRBD1 (6 bases). The CDR3 contains 15 residues. From germline, CDR1 is KGHDR and CDR2 SFDVKD. The germline V and J ends were trimmed by 5 bases and 1 base, with 11 bases remaining between them. CDR3 coding DNA: TGTGCCACCAGTGGGGGGCTCGGAAGCAATCAGCCCCAGCATTTT. It is translated as CATSGGLGSNQPQHF.

This clonotype has just a few counts. A much larger clonotype is one base distant, so this may be a read error. The chain recombines TRBV20-1 with TRBJ2-1; TRBD2 agrees at 9 bases. Germline loops: CDR1 DFQATT, CDR2 SNEGSKA (reference sequence). CDR3 size: 11 residues. CDR3 sequence: CSARASGEQSF. For the CDR3, the DNA is TGCAGTGCTAGGGCTAGCGGGGAGCAGTCCTTC.

This clonotype was counted at least ten times. This chain connects TRBV30 to TRBJ2-4; D gene unclear. Per the germline V gene, CDR1 is GTSNPN and CDR2 is SVGIG (reference sequence). The length of the CDR3 is 14 residues. Trimming stripped 7 bases from V and 1 base from J, with 14 bases between. For the CDR3, the DNA is TGTGCCTACCGGCTCTCCCCTGCCAAAAACATTCAGTACTTC. Protein: CAYRLSPAKNIQYF.

On this clonotype itself: The junction differs from germline at one of its ends, possibly a read error. V usage is TRBV7-8 and J usage is TRBJ2-7; no clear D gene. The CDR3 is 11 residues long. Germline CDR1 reads SGHVS; CDR2 reads FQNEAQ. The CDR3 DNA follows: TGCGCCAGCAGAACGGGCAGCGAGCAGTACTTC. It encodes CASRTGSEQYF.

A note on this clonotype: Being one base from a much bigger clone, this may be a read error. J is TRBJ1-2 and V is TRBV5-5; D remains unclear. Germline lookup yields CDR1 SGHKS and CDR2 YYEKEE (reference sequence). This CDR3 spans 15 amino acids. V dropped 0 bases and J dropped 3 bases, with 12 bases sitting between them. CDR3 DNA sequence: TGTGCCAGCAGCTTGGCGGTAGCCATTGACTATGGCTACACCTTC. It specifies CASSLAVAIDYGYTF.

This clonotype appeared many times. The chain has TRBV12-3 or TRBV12-4 and TRBJ2-7, with D tentatively TRBD1 or TRBD2 (6 bases each). V lost 1 base and J 1 base, leaving 11 bases between the germline ends. The CDR3 consists of 15 residues. The CDR3 spells CASSLVQGTSYEQYF. CDR3 bases: TGTGCCAGCAGTTTAGTTCAGGGGACTTCCTACGAGCAGTACTTC.

A remark on this clonotype: This may come from a read error, since a much larger clone is one base off. CDR3 protein: CAIIAPDGYTF. The CDR3 DNA reads TGTGCCATCATCGCCCCGGATGGCTACACCTTC. The V call is TRBV28, the J call TRBJ1-2; D gene uncertain. V lost 10 bases, J lost 6 bases, and 12 bases lay in between. Looked up from germline, CDR1 is MDHEN and CDR2 is SYDVKM. The CDR3 consists of 11 residues.

The table lists this clonotype with a count of one. A much larger clone is a single base away; this may be a read error. Since no conserved phenylalanine or tryptophan closes the CDR3, a read error is the likely cause. It is unclear where the CDR3 begins or ends on the DNA, so no DNA is shown, and the CDR3 is as TCRdb lists it. The chain is built from TRBV7-9 and TRBJ2-7; the table assigns TRBD1, which was not confirmed against the DNA. Both ends counted, the CDR3 spans 14 residues. Germline CDR1 reads SEHNR; CDR2 reads FQNEAQ (reference sequence). CDR3 in amino acids: CASSLGTINYEQCL.

V gene TRBV20-1 combines with J gene TRBJ2-1, with 12 bases that match TRBD2. Germline loops: CDR1 DFQATT, CDR2 SNEGSKA (reference sequence). After removal of 2 bases from V and 12 bases from J, the junction contained 14 bases not matched to a gene. The CDR3 loop spans 16 amino acids. CDR3 sequence: CSARFGLAGRTAGQFF. The CDR3, as DNA: TGCAGTGCTAGATTCGGACTAGCGGGACGTACTGCGGGGCAGTTCTTC.

This chain joins TRBV5-1 and TRBJ2-7; tentative D call: TRBD1 (6 bases). In germline, CDR1 is SGHRS, CDR2 YFSETQ. V shed 2 bases and J shed 2 bases, with 8 bases lying between them. This CDR3 is 13 amino acids long. Written as DNA, the CDR3 is TGCGCCAGCAGCTTAGGGGACACCTACGAGCAGTACTTC. It is translated as CASSLGDTYEQYF.

This clonotype was observed at least ten times. V gene TRBV3-1 combines with J gene TRBJ1-4; 8 bases agree with TRBD1. Trimming took 3 bases from V and 7 from J; bases not matched to a gene: 10. CDR1 is LGHDT, CDR2 YNNKEL, per germline (reference sequence). The CDR3 loop spans 16 amino acids. CDR3 sequence: CASSHPVGQGIEKLFF. CDR3 coding DNA: TGTGCCAGCAGCCACCCTGTTGGACAGGGTATTGAAAAACTGTTTTTT.

As regards this clonotype: A much larger clone lies one base from this, so it may be a read error. This rearrangement joins TRBV5-1 to TRBJ2-1; D not resolved. The germline V gene has CDR1 SGHRS and CDR2 YFSETQ. Trimming shortened V by 4 bases and J by 3 bases, and 11 bases separated the two germline ends. CDR3 length equals 14 residues. The chain's CDR3 is CASSGVAIYNEQFF. In nucleotides, the CDR3 is TGCGCCAGCAGCGGGGTTGCGATCTACAATGAGCAGTTCTTC. Full variable domain (remainder filled in from reference TRBV5-1 and TRBJ2-1): KAGVTQTPRYLIKTRGQQVTLSCSPISGHRSVSWYQQTPGQGLQFLFEYFSETQRNKGNFPGRFSGRQFSNSRSEMNVSTLELGDSALYLCASSGVAIYNEQFFGPGTRLTVL.

This clonotype has ten or more counts. V and J are TRBV7-6 and TRBJ1-1; no definite D call. CDR3 length: 16 residues. V lost 2 bases to trimming and J lost 4 bases, with 17 bases between them. Germline V gene lookup returns CDR1 SGHVS and CDR2 FNYEAQ. The CDR3: CASSLSGSSGGTEAFF. For the CDR3, the DNA is TGTGCCAGCAGCTTATCCGGGTCCTCCGGCGGCACTGAAGCTTTCTTT.

As concerns this clonotype: Germline and junction disagree at one end, which may indicate a read error. The chain joins TRBV7-9 to TRBJ2-2; D call uncertain. CDR3 length: 18 residues. In germline, CDR1 is SEHNR, CDR2 FQNEAQ (reference sequence). CDR3 residues: CASSPAPGTHSNAGELFF. The CDR3 DNA reads as TGTGCCAGCAGCCCTGCCCCCGGAACACATTCGAACGCCGGGGAGCTGTTTTTT.

Regarding this clonotype: This CDR3 is missing its conserved last phenylalanine or tryptophan, likely due to a read error. The J gene is TRBJ2-5, the V gene TRBV6-5; 11 nucleotides match TRBD1. The germline V gene has CDR1 MNHEY and CDR2 SVGAGI. J gave up 4 bases and V 5 bases, and 3 bases lay outside the gene matches. This CDR3 is 14 amino acids long. This chain's CDR3 is CASSIGQGAETQYV. CDR3 coding DNA: TGTGCCAGCAGTATCGGACAGGGGGCAGAGACCCAGTACGTC.